This T cell receptor beta chain was found in a study of blood T cell repertoires in COVID-19. As for the study in general: T cells, B-cell-depleted T cells, or PBMCs supplied cDNA or gDNA.

Here immunoSEQ multiplex PCR was the method, and the copy in TCRdb shows in-frame clones only, minus some. Among about 25,000 clones listed, around 81% were seen once. Germline V gives CDR1 LNHNV, CDR2 YYDKDF (reference sequence). The CDR3 has 16 amino acids. V was pared by 0 bases and J by 4 bases, with 13 bases between. The sequenced sample consisted of peripheral blood. V and J are TRBV15 and TRBJ1-5; D gene unclear. The clonotype was recovered from a man between 65 and 79 years old with acute or convalescent COVID-19. The CDR3 sequence: CATSRDLGGSNQPQHF. CDR3 nucleotides: TGTGCCACCAGCAGAGATCTGGGCGGGTCAAATCAGCCCCAGCATTTT.